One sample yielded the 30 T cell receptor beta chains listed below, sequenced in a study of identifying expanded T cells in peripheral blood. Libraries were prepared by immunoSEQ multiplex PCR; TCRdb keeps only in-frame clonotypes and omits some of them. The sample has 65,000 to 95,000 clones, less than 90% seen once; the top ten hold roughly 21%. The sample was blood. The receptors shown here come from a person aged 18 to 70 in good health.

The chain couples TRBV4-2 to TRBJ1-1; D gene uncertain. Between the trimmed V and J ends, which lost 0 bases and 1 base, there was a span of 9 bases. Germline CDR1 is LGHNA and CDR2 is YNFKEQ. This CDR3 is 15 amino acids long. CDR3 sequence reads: CASSQDRGGNTEAFF. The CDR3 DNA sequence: TGTGCCAGCAGCCAAGATAGAGGAGGGAACACTGAAGCTTTCTTT.

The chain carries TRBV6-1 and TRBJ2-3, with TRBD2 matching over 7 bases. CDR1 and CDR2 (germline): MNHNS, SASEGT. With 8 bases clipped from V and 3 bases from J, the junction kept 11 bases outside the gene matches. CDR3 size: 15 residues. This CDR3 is CASGPPGRSTDTQYF. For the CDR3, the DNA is TGTGCCAGCGGACCTCCCGGGAGGAGTACAGATACGCAGTATTTT.

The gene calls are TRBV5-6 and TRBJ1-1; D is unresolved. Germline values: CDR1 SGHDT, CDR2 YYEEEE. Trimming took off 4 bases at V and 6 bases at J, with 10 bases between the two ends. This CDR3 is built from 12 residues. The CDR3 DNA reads TGTGCCAGCAGCGGGCAGGTCCCTGAAGCTTTCTTT. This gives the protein CASSGQVPEAFF.

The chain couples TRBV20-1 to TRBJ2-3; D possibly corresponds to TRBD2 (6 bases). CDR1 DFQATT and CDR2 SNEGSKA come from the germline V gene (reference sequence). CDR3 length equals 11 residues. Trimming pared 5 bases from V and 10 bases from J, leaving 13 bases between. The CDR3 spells CSAGLGGAQYF. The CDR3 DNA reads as TGCAGTGCTGGCCTGGGGGGAGCGCAGTATTTT.

The CDR3: CASSQTGRLSEQYF. The CDR3 DNA sequence: TGTGCCAGCAGCCAAACCGGGAGACTTTCCGAGCAGTACTTC. V and J are TRBV7-9 and TRBJ2-7; a possible D gene is TRBD2 (6 bases). Germline V gene data show CDR1 as SEHNR and CDR2 as FQNEAQ (reference sequence). This CDR3 spans 14 amino acids. Trimming removed 5 bases at V and 6 bases at J, with 17 bases between.

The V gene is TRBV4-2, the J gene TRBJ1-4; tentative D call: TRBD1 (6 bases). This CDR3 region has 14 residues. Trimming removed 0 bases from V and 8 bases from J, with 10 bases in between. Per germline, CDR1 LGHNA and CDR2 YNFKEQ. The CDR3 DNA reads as TGTGCCAGCAGCCAAGACAGGGGTAGGGAAAAACTGTTTTTT. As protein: CASSQDRGREKLFF.

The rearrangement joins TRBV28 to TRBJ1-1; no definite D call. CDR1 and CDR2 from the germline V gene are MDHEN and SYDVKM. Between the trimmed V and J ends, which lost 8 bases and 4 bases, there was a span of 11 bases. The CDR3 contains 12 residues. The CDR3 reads CASRSPGTEAFF. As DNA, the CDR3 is TGTGCCAGCCGGAGTCCGGGCACTGAAGCTTTCTTT.

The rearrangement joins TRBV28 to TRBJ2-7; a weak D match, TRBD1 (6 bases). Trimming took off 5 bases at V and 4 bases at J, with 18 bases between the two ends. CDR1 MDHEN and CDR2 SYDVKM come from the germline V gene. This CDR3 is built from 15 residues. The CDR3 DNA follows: TGTGCCAGCAGTGGAGGACAGTTAAGGCTATACGAGCAGTACTTC. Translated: CASSGGQLRLYEQYF.

CDR3 loop: CASSPRPRDTEAFF. As DNA, the CDR3 is TGTGCCAGCAGCCCCAGGCCCAGGGACACTGAAGCTTTCTTT. The V call is TRBV7-9, the J call TRBJ1-1; a weak D match, TRBD1 (5 bases). Germline assignment: CDR1 SEHNR and CDR2 FQNEAQ (reference sequence). The CDR3 has 14 residues. V lost 5 bases and J lost 3, with 13 bases in between.

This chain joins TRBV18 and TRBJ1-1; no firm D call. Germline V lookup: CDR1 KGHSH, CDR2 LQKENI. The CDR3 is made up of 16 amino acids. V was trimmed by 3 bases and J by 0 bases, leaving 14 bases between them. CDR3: CASSPPARDLNTEAFF. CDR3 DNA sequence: TGTGCCAGCTCACCCCCGGCCCGAGATTTGAACACTGAAGCTTTCTTT.

For the CDR3, the DNA is TGTGCCAGCAGTCCCAGGGGACTAGCGGGATATACGCAGTATTTT. It translates to CASSPRGLAGYTQYF. The rearrangement joins TRBV6-5 to TRBJ2-3, with TRBD2 identical over 13 bases. Germline trimming cut 5 bases from V and 7 bases from J; bases unmatched to any gene: 6. Germline assignment: CDR1 MNHEY and CDR2 SVGAGI. The CDR3 loop spans 15 amino acids.

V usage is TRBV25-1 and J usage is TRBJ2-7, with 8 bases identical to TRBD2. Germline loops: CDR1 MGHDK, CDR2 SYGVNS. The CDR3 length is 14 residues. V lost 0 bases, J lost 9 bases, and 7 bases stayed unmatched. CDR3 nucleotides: TGTGCCAGCAGTGAATATGGGACTAGTTCTTCGCAGTACTTC. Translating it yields CASSEYGTSSSQYF.

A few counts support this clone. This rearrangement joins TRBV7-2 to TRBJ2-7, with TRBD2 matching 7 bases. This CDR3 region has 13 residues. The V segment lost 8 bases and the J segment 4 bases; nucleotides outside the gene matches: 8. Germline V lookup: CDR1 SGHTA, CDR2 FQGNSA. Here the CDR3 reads CASGPAGAYEQYF. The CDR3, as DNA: TGTGCCAGCGGCCCGGCGGGAGCTTACGAGCAGTACTTC. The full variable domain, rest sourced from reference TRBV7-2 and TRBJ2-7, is GAGVSQSPSNKVTEKGKDVELRCDPISGHTALYWYRQSLGQGLEFLIYFQGNSAPDKSGLPSDRFSAERTGGSVSTLTIQRTQQEDSAVYLCASGPAGAYEQYFGPGTRLTVT.

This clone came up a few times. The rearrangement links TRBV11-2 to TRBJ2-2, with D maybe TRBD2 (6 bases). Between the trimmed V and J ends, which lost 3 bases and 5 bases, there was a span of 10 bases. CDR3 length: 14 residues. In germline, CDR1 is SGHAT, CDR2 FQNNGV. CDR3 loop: CASSFGGYTGELFF. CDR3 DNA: TGTGCCAGCAGCTTTGGGGGGTATACCGGGGAGCTGTTTTTT. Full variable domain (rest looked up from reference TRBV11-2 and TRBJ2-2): EAGVAQSPRYKIIEKRQSVAFWCNPISGHATLYWYQQILGQGPKLLIQFQNNGVVDDSQLPKDRFSAERLKGVDSTLKIQPAKLEDSAVYLCASSFGGYTGELFFGEGSRLTVL.

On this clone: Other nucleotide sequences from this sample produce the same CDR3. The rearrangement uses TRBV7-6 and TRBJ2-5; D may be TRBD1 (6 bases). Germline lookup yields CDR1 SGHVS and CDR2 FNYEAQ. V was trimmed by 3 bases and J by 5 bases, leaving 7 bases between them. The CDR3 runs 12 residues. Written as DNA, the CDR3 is TGTGCCAGCAGCTTGAGGGGGGAGACCCAGTACTTC. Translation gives CASSLRGETQYF.

The CDR3 protein is CAISESTGGQGYF. CDR3 sequence (DNA): TGTGCCATCAGTGAGTCAACGGGGGGACAGGGATACTTC. The chain employs TRBV10-3 and TRBJ2-5; 9 bases map to TRBD1. V was pared by 0 bases and J by 14 bases, with 7 bases of the junction left unmatched. This CDR3 region has 13 residues. The germline V gene has CDR1 ENHRY and CDR2 SYGVKD.

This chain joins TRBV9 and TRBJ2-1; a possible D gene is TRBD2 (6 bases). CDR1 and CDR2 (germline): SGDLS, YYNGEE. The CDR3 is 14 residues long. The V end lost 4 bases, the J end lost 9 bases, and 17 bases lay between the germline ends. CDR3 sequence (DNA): TGTGCCAGCAGCACCACTCCGGAGGGTTCTGAGCAGTTCTTC. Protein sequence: CASSTTPEGSEQFF. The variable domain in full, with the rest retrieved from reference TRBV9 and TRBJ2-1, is DSGVTQTPKHLITATGQRVTLRCSPRSGDLSVYWYQQSLDQGLQFLIQYYNGEERAKGNILERFSAQQFPDLHSELNLSSLELGDSALYFCASSTTPEGSEQFFGPGTRLTVL.

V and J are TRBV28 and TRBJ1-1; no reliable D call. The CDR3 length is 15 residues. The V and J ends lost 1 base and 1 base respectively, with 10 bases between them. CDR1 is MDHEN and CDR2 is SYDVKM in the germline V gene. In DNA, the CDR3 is TGTGCCAGCAGTTTATCTGGCCCTTCGAACACTGAAGCTTTCTTT. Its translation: CASSLSGPSNTEAFF. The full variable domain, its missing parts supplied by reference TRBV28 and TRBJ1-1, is DVKVTQSSRYLVKRTGEKVFLECVQDMDHENMFWYRQDPGLGLRLIYFSYDVKMKEKGDIPEGYSVSREKKERFSLILESASTNQTSMYLCASSLSGPSNTEAFFGQGTRLTVV.

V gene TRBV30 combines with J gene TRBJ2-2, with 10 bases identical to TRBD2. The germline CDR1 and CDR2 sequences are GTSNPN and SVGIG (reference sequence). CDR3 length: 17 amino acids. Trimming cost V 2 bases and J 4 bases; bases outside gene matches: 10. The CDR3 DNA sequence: TGTGCCTGGAGTAGGGCTAGCGGGAGTCCCCTCACCGGGGAGCTGTTTTTT. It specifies CAWSRASGSPLTGELFF. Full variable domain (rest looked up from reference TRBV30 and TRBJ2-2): SQTIHQWPATLVQPVGSPLSLECTVEGTSNPNLYWYRQAAGRGLQLLFYSVGIGQISSEVPQNLSASRPQDRQFILSSKKLLLSDSGFYLCAWSRASGSPLTGELFFGEGSRLTVL.

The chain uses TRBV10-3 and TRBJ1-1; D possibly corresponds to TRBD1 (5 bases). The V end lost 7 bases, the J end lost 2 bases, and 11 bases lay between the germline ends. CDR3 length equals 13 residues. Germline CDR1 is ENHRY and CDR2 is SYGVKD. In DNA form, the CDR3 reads TGTGCCATCATGGAGACAGCTAACACTGAAGCTTTCTTT. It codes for CAIMETANTEAFF.

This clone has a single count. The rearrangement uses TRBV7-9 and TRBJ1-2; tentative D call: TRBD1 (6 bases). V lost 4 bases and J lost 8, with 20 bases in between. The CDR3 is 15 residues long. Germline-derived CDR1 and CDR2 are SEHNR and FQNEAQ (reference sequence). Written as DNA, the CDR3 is TGTGCCAGCAGCTACCCAGGGGAGGGGCGGAGGGGCTACACCTTC. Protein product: CASSYPGEGRRGYTF.

The CDR3 DNA reads TGTGCCAGCTCAACGCGACAGGGGAAAGGTGAAAAACTGTTTTTT. Translated: CASSTRQGKGEKLFF. The rearrangement joins TRBV18 to TRBJ1-4; 8 bases are shared with TRBD1. The CDR3 sequence is 15 residues long. V lost 5 bases to trimming and J lost 7 bases; unmatched junction nucleotides: 9. CDR1 KGHSH and CDR2 LQKENI come from the germline V gene. Filled out from reference TRBV18 and TRBJ1-4, the complete variable domain reads NAGVMQNPRHLVRRRGQEARLRCSPMKGHSHVYWYRQLPEEGLKFMVYLQKENIIDESGMPKERFSAEFPKEGPSILRIQQVVRGDSAAYFCASSTRQGKGEKLFFGSGTQLSVL.

This CDR3 reads CASSENRASNYGYTF. CDR3 sequence (DNA): TGTGCCAGCAGCGAGAACAGGGCTTCGAACTATGGCTACACCTTC. The chain combines TRBV7-2 with TRBJ1-2; D possibly corresponds to TRBD1 (6 bases). Trimming left V 5 bases short and J 2 bases short, with 15 bases between. This CDR3 has 15 amino acids. Looked up from germline, CDR1 is SGHTA and CDR2 is FQGNSA.

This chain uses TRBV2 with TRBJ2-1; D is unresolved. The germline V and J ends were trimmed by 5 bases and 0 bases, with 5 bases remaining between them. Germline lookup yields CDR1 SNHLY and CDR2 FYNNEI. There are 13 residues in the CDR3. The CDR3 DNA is TGTGCCAGCAGTTTCATCTCCTACAATGAGCAGTTCTTC. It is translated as CASSFISYNEQFF. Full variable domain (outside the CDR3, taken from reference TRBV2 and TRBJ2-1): EPEVTQTPSHQVTQMGQEVILRCVPISNHLYFYWYRQILGQKVEFLVSFYNNEISEKSEIFDDQFSVERPDGSNFTLKIRSTKLEDSAMYFCASSFISYNEQFFGPGTRLTVL.

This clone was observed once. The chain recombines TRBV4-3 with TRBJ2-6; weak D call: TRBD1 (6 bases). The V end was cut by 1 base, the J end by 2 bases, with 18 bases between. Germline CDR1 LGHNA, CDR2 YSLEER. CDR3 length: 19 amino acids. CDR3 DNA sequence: TGCGCCAGCAGCCAAGGTTCGGCAGGGGATTTGGCTGGGGCCAACGTCCTGACTTTC. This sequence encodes CASSQGSAGDLAGANVLTF.

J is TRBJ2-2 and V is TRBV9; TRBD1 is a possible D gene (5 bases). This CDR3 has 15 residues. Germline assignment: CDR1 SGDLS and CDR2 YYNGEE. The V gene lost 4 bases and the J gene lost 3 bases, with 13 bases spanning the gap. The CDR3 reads CASSMRQGYTGELFF. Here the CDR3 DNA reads TGTGCCAGCAGCATGCGGCAGGGTTACACCGGGGAGCTGTTTTTT. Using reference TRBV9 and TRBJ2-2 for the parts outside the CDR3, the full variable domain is DSGVTQTPKHLITATGQRVTLRCSPRSGDLSVYWYQQSLDQGLQFLIQYYNGEERAKGNILERFSAQQFPDLHSELNLSSLELGDSALYFCASSMRQGYTGELFFGEGSRLTVL.

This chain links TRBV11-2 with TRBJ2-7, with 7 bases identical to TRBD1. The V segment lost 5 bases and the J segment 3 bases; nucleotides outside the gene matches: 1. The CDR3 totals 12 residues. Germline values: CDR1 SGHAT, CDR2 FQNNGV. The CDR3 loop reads CASSRQGYEQYF. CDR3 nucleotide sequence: TGTGCCAGCAGCCGACAGGGCTACGAGCAGTACTTC.

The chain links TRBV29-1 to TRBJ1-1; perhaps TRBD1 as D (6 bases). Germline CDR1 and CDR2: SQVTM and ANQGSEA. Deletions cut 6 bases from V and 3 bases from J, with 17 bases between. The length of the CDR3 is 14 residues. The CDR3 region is CSVNRVFTDTEAFF. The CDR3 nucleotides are TGCAGCGTCAACAGGGTTTTTACTGACACTGAAGCTTTCTTT.

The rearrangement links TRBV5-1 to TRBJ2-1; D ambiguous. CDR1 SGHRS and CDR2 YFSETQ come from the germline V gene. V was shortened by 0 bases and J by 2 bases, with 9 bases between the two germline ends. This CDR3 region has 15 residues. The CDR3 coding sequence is TGCGCCAGCAGCTTGGGATCGAACGCCTACAATGAGCAGTTCTTC. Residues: CASSLGSNAYNEQFF.

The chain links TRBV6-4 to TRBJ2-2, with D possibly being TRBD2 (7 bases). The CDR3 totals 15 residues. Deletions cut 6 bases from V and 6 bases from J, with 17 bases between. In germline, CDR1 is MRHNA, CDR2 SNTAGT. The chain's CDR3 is CASRPPGGAPGELFF. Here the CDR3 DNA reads TGTGCCAGCAGGCCCCCGGGGGGCGCCCCCGGGGAGCTGTTTTTT.